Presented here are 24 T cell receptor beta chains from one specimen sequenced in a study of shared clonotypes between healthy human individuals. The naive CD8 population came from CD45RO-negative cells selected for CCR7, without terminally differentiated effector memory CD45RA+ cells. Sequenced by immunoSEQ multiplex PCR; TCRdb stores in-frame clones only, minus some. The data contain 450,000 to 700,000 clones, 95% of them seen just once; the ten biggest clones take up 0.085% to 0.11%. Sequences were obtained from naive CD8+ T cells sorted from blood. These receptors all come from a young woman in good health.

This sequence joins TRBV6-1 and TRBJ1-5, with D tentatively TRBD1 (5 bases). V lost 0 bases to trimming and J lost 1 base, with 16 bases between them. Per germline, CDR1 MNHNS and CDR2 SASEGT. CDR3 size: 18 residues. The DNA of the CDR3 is TGTGCCAGCAGTGAAGCGCTCCCTGGGGCTCGGAGCAATCAGCCCCAGCATTTT. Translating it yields CASSEALPGARSNQPQHF.

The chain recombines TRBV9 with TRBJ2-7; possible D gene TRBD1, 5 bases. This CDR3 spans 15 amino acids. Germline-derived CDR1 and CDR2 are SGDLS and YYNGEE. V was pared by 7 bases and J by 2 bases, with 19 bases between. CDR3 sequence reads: CASAQGHTTAYEQYF. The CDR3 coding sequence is TGTGCCAGCGCCCAGGGTCACACCACCGCCTACGAGCAGTACTTC.

The CDR3 sequence is CASRSGTSDPTYEQYF. CDR3 nucleotide sequence: TGTGCCAGCAGGTCCGGGACTAGCGACCCGACCTACGAGCAGTACTTC. The chain couples TRBV2 to TRBJ2-7; TRBD2 matches 10 bases. CDR1 SNHLY and CDR2 FYNNEI come from the germline V gene. The V gene end was trimmed by 6 bases and the J gene end by 2 bases; junction bases not matched to a gene: 10. The CDR3 spans 16 residues.

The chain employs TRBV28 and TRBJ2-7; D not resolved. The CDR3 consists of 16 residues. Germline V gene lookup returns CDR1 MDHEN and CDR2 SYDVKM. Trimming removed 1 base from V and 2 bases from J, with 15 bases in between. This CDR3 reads CASSLFELDKTYEQYF. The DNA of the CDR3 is TGTGCCAGCAGTTTATTTGAGCTTGACAAGACCTACGAGCAGTACTTC.

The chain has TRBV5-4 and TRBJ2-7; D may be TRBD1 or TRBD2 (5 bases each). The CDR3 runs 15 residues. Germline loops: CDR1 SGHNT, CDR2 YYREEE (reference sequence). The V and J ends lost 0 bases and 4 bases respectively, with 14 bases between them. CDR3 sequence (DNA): TGTGCCAGCAGCTTGGATGAGGGGTTAGGTTACGAGCAGTACTTC. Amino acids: CASSLDEGLGYEQYF.

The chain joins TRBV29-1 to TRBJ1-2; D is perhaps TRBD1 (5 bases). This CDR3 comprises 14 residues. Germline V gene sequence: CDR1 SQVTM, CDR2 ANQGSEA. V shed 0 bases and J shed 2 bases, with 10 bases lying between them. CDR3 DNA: TGCAGCGTTGAAGAACAGGACGCCAACTATGGCTACACCTTC. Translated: CSVEEQDANYGYTF.

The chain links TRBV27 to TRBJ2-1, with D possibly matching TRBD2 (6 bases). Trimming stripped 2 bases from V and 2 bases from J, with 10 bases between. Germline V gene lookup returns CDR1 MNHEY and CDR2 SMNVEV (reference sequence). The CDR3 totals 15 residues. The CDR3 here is CASSLRSGAYNEQFF. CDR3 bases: TGTGCCAGCAGTTTAAGGTCGGGGGCCTACAATGAGCAGTTCTTC.

For the CDR3, the DNA is TGTGAAACCCGTAAGGGACAGGGTTTATACGAGCAGTACTTC. Translating gives CETRKGQGLYEQYF. The chain links TRBV27 to TRBJ2-7; 9 nucleotides match TRBD1. Germline V gives CDR1 MNHEY, CDR2 SMNVEV (reference sequence). The CDR3 loop spans 14 amino acids.

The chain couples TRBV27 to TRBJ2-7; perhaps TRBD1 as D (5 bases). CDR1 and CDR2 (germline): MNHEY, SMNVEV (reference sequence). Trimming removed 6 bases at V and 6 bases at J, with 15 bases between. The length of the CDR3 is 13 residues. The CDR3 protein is CASRSGSPSEQYF. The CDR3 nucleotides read TGTGCCAGCAGATCAGGGTCACCCAGCGAGCAGTACTTC.

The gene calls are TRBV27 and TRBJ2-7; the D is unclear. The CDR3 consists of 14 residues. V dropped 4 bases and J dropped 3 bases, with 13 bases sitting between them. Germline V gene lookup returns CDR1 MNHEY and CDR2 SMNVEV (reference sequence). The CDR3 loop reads CASSYTKQSYEQYF. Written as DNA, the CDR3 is TGTGCCAGCAGTTATACAAAACAGAGCTACGAGCAGTACTTC.

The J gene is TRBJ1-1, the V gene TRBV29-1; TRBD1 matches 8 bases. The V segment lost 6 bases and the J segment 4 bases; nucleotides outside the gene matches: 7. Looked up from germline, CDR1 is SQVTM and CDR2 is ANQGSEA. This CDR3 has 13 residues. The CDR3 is CSVQQGVITEAFF. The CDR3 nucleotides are TGCAGCGTCCAACAGGGGGTGATCACTGAAGCTTTCTTT.

CDR3 bases: TGCGCCAGCAGCCAAGTTCAGGGGGGAAACACTGAAGCTTTCTTT. Translating gives CASSQVQGGNTEAFF. The chain is built from TRBV4-1 and TRBJ1-1, with TRBD1 matching 7 bases. The V gene's germline CDR1 is MGHRA and CDR2 YSYEKL. J was trimmed by 2 bases and V by 1 base; bases with no gene match: 4. This CDR3 spans 15 amino acids.

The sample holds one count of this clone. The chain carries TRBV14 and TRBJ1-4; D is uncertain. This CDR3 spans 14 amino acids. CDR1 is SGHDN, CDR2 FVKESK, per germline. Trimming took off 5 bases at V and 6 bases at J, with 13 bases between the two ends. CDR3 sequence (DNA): TGTGCCAGCAGCTGGATTGGGTTGGATGAAAAACTGTTTTTT. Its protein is CASSWIGLDEKLFF.

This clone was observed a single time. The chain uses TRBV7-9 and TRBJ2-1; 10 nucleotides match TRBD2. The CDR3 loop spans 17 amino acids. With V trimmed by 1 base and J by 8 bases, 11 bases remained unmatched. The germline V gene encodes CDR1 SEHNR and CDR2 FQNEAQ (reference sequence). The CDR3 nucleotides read TGTGCCAGCAGCTTAGGAGGCCTGGGACTAGCGAGCGATGAGCAGTTCTTC. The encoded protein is CASSLGGLGLASDEQFF. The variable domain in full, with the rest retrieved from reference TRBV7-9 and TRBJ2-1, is DTGVSQNPRHKITKRGQNVTFRCDPISEHNRLYWYRQTLGQGPEFLTYFQNEAQLEKSRLLSDRFSAERPKGSFSTLEIQRTEQGDSAMYLCASSLGGLGLASDEQFFGPGTRLTVL.

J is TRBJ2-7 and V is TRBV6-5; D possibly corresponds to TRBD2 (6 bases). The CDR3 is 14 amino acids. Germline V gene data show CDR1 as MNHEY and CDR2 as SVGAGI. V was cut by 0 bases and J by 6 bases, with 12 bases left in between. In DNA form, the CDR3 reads TGTGCCAGCAGTTACTCGGAGGGGAATGGCGAGCAGTACTTC. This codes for CASSYSEGNGEQYF.

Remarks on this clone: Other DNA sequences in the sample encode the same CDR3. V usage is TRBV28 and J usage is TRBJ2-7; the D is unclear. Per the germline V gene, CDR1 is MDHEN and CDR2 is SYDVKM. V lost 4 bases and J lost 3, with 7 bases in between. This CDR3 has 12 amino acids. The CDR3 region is CASSSSNYEQYF. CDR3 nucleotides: TGTGCCAGCAGTTCCTCTAACTACGAGCAGTACTTC.

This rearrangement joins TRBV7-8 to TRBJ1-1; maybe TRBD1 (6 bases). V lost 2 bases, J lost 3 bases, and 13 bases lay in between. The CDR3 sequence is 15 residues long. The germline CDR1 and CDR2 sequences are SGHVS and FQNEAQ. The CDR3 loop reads CASSLLRGLDTEAFF. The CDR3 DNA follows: TGTGCCAGCAGCTTACTGCGGGGGCTGGACACTGAAGCTTTCTTT.

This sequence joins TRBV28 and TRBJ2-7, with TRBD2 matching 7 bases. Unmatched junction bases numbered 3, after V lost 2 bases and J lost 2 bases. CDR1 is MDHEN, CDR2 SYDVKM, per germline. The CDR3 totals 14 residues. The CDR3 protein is CASSLVGTTYEQYF. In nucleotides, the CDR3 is TGTGCCAGCAGTTTAGTCGGGACTACCTACGAGCAGTACTTC.

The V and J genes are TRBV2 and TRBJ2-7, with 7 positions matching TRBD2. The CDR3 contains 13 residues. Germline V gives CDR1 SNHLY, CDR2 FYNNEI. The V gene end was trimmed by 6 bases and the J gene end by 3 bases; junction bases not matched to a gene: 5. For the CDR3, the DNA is TGTGCCAGCAGCCCAGGACTAGACTACGAGCAGTACTTC. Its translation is CASSPGLDYEQYF.

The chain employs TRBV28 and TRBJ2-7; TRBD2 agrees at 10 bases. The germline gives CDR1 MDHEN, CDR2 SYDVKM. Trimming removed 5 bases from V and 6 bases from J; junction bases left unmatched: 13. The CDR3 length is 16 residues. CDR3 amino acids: CASSKTLAGVSPEQYF. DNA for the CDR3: TGTGCCAGCAGTAAAACCCTAGCGGGAGTAAGCCCCGAGCAGTACTTC.

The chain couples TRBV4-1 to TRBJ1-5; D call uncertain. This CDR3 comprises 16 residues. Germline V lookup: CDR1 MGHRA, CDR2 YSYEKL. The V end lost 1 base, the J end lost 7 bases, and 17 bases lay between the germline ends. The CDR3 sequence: CASSQAAGVQLQPQHF. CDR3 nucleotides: TGCGCCAGCAGCCAAGCCGCAGGCGTTCAGCTACAGCCCCAGCATTTT.

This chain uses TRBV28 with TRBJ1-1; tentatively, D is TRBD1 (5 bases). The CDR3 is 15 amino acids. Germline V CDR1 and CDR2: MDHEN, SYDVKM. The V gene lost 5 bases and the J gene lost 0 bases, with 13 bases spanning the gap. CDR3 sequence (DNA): TGTGCCAGCAGTGACCTGACAGTCATGAACACTGAAGCTTTCTTT. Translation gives CASSDLTVMNTEAFF.

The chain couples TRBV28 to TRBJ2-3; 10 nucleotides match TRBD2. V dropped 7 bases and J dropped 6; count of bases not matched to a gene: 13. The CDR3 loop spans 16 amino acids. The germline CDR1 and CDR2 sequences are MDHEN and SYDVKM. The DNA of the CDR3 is TGTGCCAGCACCGGGGGCTCCGGGACTAGCGTTGATACGCAGTATTTT. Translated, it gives CASTGGSGTSVDTQYF.

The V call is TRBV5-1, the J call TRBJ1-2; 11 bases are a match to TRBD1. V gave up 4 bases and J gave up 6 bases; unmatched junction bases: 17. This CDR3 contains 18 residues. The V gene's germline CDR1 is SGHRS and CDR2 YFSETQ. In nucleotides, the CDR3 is TGCGCCAGCAGCCCATCTCCAAAGGACAGGGGGCTTTGGGATGGCTACACCTTC. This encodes CASSPSPKDRGLWDGYTF.